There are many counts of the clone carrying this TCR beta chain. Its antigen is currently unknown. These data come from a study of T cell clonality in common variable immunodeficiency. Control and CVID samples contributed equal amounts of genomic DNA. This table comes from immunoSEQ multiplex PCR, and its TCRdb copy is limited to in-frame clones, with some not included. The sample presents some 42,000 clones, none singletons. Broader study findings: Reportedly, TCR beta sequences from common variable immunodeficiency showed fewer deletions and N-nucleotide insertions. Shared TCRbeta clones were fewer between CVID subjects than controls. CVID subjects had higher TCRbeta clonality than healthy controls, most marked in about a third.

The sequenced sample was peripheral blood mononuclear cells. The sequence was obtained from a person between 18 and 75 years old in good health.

The CDR3 bases that were read are TGCAGTGCTGGGGAGGCTAGCGGGAGGGCCAGGAGTAATGAG. Translating it yields CSAGEASGRARSNE. The entire CDR3 protein is CSAGEASGRARSNEQFF. The rearrangement links TRBV20-1 to TRBJ2-1; 12 nucleotides agree with TRBD2. The CDR3 extends 3 residues past the end of the read, so its final part is completed from the germline J gene. CDR1 and CDR2 (germline): DFQATT, SNEGSKA (reference sequence). The CDR3 spans 17 residues. With V trimmed by 5 bases and J by 7 bases, 15 bases remained unmatched.